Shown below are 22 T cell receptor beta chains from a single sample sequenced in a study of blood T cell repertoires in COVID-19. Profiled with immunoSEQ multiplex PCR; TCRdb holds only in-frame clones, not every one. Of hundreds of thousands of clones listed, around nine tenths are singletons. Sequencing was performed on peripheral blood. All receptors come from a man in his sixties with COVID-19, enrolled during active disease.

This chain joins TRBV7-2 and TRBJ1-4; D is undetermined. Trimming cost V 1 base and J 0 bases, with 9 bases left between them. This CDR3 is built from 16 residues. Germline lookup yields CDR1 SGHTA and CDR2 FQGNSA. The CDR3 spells CASSLEAAATNEKLFF. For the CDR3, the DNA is TGTGCCAGCAGCTTAGAGGCGGCTGCAACTAATGAAAAACTGTTTTTT.

Here the CDR3 DNA reads TGTGCCAGCAGTTATAAGAGGGAGCAGTACTTC. As protein: CASSYKREQYF. This chain links TRBV2 with TRBJ2-7, with D uncertain. Germline V gene lookup returns CDR1 SNHLY and CDR2 FYNNEI. With 5 bases removed from V and 7 bases from J, the gap between germline ends came to 9 bases. The CDR3 runs 11 residues.

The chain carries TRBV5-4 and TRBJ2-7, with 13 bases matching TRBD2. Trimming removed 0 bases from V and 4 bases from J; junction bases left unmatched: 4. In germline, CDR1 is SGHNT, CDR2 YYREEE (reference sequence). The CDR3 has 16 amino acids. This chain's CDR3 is CASSLGTSGSRYEQYF. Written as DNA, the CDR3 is TGTGCCAGCAGCTTGGGGACTAGCGGGAGCCGATACGAGCAGTACTTC.

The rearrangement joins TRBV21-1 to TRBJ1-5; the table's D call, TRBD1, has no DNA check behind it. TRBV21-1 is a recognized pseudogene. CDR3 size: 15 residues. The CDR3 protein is CASSPSYRVRQPQHF. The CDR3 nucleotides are TGTGCCAGCAGCCCATCTTACAGGGTCAGACAGCCCCAGCATTTT.

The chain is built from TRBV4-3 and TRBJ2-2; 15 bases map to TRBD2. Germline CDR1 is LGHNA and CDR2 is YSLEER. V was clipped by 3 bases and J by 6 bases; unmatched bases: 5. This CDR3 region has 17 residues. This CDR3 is CASSQEWTSGRAGELFF. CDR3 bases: TGCGCCAGCAGCCAGGAATGGACTAGCGGGAGGGCCGGGGAGCTGTTTTTT.

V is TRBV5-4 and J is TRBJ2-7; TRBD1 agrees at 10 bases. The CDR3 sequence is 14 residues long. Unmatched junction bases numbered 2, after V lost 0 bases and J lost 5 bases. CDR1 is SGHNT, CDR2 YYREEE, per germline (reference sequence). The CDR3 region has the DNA TGTGCCAGCAGCTTGGTAGGACAGGGGGACGAGCAGTACTTC. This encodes CASSLVGQGDEQYF.

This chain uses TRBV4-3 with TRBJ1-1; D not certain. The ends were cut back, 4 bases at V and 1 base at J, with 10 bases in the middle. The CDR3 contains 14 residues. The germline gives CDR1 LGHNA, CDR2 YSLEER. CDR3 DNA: TGCGCCAGCAGCCTCGAGGGCCAGAACACTGAAGCTTTCTTT. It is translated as CASSLEGQNTEAFF.

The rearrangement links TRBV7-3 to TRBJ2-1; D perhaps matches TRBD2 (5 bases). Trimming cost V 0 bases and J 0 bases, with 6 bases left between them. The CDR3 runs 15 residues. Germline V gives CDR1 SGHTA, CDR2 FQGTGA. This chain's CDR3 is CASSLTGSSYNEQFF. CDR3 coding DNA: TGTGCCAGCAGCTTAACAGGGAGCTCCTACAATGAGCAGTTCTTC.

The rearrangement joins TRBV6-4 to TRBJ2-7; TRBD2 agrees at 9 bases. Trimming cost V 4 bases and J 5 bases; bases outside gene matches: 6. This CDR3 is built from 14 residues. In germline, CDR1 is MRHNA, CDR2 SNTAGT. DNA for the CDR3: TGTGCCAGCAGTGCAGTAGCGGGAGTGCACGAGCAGTACTTC. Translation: CASSAVAGVHEQYF.

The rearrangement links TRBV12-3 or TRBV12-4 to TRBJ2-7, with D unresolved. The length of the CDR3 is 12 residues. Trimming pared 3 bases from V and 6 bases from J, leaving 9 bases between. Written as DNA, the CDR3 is TGTGCCAGCAGTTTTCCTAATGGCGAGCAGTACTTC. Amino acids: CASSFPNGEQYF.

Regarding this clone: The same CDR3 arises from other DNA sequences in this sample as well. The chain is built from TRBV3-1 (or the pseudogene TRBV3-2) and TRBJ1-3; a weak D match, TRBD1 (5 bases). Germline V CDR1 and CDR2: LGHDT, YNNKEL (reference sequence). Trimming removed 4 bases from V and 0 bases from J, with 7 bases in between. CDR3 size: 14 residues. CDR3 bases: TGTGCCAGCAGCCCGGGGGGCTCTGGAAACACCATATATTTT. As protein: CASSPGGSGNTIYF.

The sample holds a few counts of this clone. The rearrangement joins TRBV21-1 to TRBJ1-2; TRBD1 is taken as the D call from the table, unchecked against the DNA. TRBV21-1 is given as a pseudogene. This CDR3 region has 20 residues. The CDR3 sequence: CASSTRDRRKPGGFNYGYTF. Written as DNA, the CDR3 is TGTGCCAGCAGCACCCGGGACAGGCGAAAACCTGGTGGCTTCAACTATGGCTACACCTTC.

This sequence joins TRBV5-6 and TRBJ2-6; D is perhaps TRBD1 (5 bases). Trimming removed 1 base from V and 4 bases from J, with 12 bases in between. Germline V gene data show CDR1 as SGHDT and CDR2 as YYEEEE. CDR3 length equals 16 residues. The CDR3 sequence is CASSLRAGNGANVLTF. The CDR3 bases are TGTGCCAGCAGCTTGAGGGCAGGGAACGGGGCCAACGTCCTGACTTTC.

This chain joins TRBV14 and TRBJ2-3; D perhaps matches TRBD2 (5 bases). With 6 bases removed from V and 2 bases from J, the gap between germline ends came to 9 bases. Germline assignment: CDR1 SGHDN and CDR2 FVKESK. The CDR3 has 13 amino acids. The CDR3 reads CASRGLHTDTQYF. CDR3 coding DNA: TGTGCCAGCAGAGGACTTCACACAGATACGCAGTATTTT.

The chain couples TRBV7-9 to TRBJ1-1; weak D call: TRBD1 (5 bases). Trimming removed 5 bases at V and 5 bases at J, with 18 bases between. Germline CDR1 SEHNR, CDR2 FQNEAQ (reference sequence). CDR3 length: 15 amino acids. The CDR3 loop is CASSPVQGFGTEAFF. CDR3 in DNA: TGTGCCAGCAGCCCCGTCCAGGGTTTTGGAACTGAAGCTTTCTTT.

CDR3 nucleotide sequence: TGTGCCAGCAGCCAAGGGACGACAGGGGTTAATGAAAAACTGTTTTTT. As protein: CASSQGTTGVNEKLFF. This chain uses TRBV4-2 with TRBJ1-4; 8 bases fit TRBD1. With 1 base clipped from V and 4 bases from J, the junction kept 5 bases outside the gene matches. The CDR3 has 16 amino acids. Per the germline V gene, CDR1 is LGHNA and CDR2 is YNFKEQ.

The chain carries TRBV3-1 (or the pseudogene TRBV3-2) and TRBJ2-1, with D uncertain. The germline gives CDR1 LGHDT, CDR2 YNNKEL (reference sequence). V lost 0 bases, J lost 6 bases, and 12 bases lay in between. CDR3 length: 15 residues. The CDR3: CASSQERLTGNEQFF. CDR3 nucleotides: TGTGCCAGCAGCCAAGAACGATTGACGGGCAATGAGCAGTTCTTC.

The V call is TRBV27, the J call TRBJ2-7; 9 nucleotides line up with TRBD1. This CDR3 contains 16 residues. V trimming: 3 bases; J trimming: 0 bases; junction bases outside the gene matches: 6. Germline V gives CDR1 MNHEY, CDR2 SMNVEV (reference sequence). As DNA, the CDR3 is TGTGCCAGCAGTTTGTGGGGGACAGGGAACTCCTACGAGCAGTACTTC. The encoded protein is CASSLWGTGNSYEQYF.

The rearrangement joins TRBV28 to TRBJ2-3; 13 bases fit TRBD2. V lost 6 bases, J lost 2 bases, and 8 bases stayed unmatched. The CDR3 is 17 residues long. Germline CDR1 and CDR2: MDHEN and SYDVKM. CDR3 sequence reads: CASSPETSGRLTDTQYF. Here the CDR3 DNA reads TGTGCCAGCAGCCCCGAGACTAGCGGGAGGCTCACAGATACGCAGTATTTT.

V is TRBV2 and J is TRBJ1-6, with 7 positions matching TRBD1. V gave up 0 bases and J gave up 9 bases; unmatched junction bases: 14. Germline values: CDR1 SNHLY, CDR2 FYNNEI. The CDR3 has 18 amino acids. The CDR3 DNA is TGTGCCAGCAGTGAAGCGGGGACAGCGACGCCTACTTCTTCACCCCTCCACTTT. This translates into CASSEAGTATPTSSPLHF. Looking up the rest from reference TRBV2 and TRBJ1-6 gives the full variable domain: EPEVTQTPSHQVTQMGQEVILRCVPISNHLYFYWYRQILGQKVEFLVSFYNNEISEKSEIFDDQFSVERPDGSNFTLKIRSTKLEDSAMYFCASSEAGTATPTSSPLHFGNGTRLTVT.

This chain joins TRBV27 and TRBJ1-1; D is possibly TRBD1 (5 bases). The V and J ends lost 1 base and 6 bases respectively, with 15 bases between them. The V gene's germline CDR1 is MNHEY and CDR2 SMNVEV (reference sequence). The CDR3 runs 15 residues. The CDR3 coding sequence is TGTGCCAGCAGTTTATACGGGGGGGGTATCGCTGAAGCTTTCTTT. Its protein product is CASSLYGGGIAEAFF.

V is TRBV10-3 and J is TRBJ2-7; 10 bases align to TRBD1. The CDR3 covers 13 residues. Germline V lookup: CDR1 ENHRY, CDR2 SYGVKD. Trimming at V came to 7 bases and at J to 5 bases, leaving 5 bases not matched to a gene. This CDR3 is CAINPGQGNEQYF. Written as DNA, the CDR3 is TGTGCCATCAACCCGGGACAGGGGAACGAGCAGTACTTC.